These 25 T cell receptor beta chains share one sample of origin, sequenced in a study of T cell responses to AZD1222 COVID-19 vaccine (dated by TCRdb to about 2021). Library preparation was by the immunoSEQ multiplex PCR assay. TCRdb mirrors the immuneACCESS table, restricted to in-frame sequences. Some clones are absent from its copies; in checked studies, under half trace to an unresolved V gene, and the reason for the others is unknown. The sample records 90,000 to 120,000 clones, 90% to 95% of which are singletons. 5% to 7.5% of the sample is in the top ten clones. The time point label, read with the paper, signifies: about 28 days (+/-7) after the second vaccine dose. This specimen was peripheral blood, taken 28 days after the second AZD1222 dose. These receptors were obtained from an adult who received the AZD1222 COVID-19 vaccine.

The sample holds a few counts of this clone. The genes are TRBV18 and TRBJ1-1; D not resolved. The germline V gene has CDR1 KGHSH and CDR2 LQKENI. Trimming took 3 bases from V and 8 from J, leaving 10 bases between them. This CDR3 comprises 12 residues. The CDR3 DNA is TGTGCCAGCTCACCCCGTAGGGAGGAAGCTTTCTTT. Encoded protein: CASSPRREEAFF.

The CDR3 sequence is CASSQSKAGTATEAFF. The CDR3 nucleotides are TGTGCCAGCTCACAGTCAAAGGCAGGTACGGCCACTGAAGCTTTCTTT. This chain uses TRBV18 with TRBJ1-1; D is uncertain. Trimming removed 4 bases from V and 4 bases from J, with 19 bases in between. CDR1 and CDR2 from the germline V gene are KGHSH and LQKENI. This CDR3 contains 16 residues.

In its sample, this clone was seen once. The chain recombines TRBV30 with TRBJ1-2, with unresolved D. Germline CDR1 GTSNPN, CDR2 SVGIG (reference sequence). The CDR3 is 12 residues long. Trimming removed 6 bases at V and 4 bases at J, with 12 bases between. This CDR3 is CACPRTVYGYTF. CDR3 sequence (DNA): TGTGCCTGTCCCCGGACCGTCTATGGCTACACCTTC.

The chain couples TRBV2 to TRBJ1-4; 9 bases match TRBD1. The length of the CDR3 is 16 residues. V shed 6 bases and J 2 bases; nucleotides not matched to a gene: 7. Germline CDR1 is SNHLY and CDR2 is FYNNEI. The CDR3 DNA follows: TGTGCCAGCAGGGAGGGACAGGGATGGACTAATGAAAAACTGTTTTTT. Translated, it gives CASREGQGWTNEKLFF.

This chain joins TRBV6-2 or TRBV6-3 and TRBJ2-5; 9 bases agree with TRBD2. This CDR3 comprises 15 residues. V was clipped by 6 bases and J by 4 bases; unmatched bases: 9. In germline, CDR1 is MNHEY, CDR2 SVGEGT. For the CDR3, the DNA is TGTGCCAGCAGACCTAGCGGGAAATTTACAGAGACCCAGTACTTC. It is translated as CASRPSGKFTETQYF.

The rearrangement joins TRBV27 to TRBJ1-2; D is unclear. Germline CDR1 reads MNHEY; CDR2 reads SMNVEV (reference sequence). This CDR3 has 15 residues. V was pared by 5 bases and J by 1 base, with 14 bases between. The CDR3 nucleotides are TGTGCCAGCAGTCCCCGGCCATTGAATAACTATGGCTACACCTTC. Translation gives CASSPRPLNNYGYTF.

V gene TRBV24-1 combines with J gene TRBJ1-1, with D possibly being TRBD1 (6 bases). CDR1 is KGHDR, CDR2 SFDVKD, per germline. The CDR3 is 13 residues long. V shed 4 bases and J shed 7 bases, with 12 bases lying between them. CDR3 coding DNA: TGTGCCACCAGTGACCTGAGGACAGATGAAGCTTTCTTT. It specifies CATSDLRTDEAFF.

The chain employs TRBV3-1 (or the pseudogene TRBV3-2) and TRBJ2-1; 11 nucleotides match TRBD1. The CDR3 loop spans 15 amino acids. The junction had 1 base not matched to a gene; V was cut back by 4 bases and J by 2 bases. The germline gives CDR1 LGHDT, CDR2 YNNKEL (reference sequence). CDR3 amino acids: CASSLGQGAYNEQFF. The CDR3 nucleotides read TGTGCCAGCAGCCTGGGACAGGGGGCCTACAATGAGCAGTTCTTC.

The V call is TRBV19, the J call TRBJ2-3; D possibly matches TRBD1 or TRBD2 (6 bases each). CDR1 and CDR2 (germline): LNHDA, SQIVND (reference sequence). V lost 0 bases and J lost 6, with 13 bases in between. The CDR3 spans 15 residues. The CDR3 nucleotides are TGTGCCAGTAGTATAGAGAACTCGGGGGCGGATACGCAGTATTTT. It is translated as CASSIENSGADTQYF.

V and J are TRBV5-1 and TRBJ2-3, with 7 bases matching TRBD1. The V and J ends lost 4 bases and 0 bases, in that order; junction bases with no gene match: 2. Per germline, CDR1 SGHRS and CDR2 YFSETQ. There are 14 residues in the CDR3. The CDR3 here is CASSPGQSTDTQYF. In DNA form, the CDR3 reads TGCGCCAGCAGCCCGGGACAGAGCACAGATACGCAGTATTTT.

This clone was seen only once. The DNA for the CDR3 is TGTGCCAGCAGTCTGCGACTAGCGGGATTGGGGGATACGCAGTATTTT. This codes for CASSLRLAGLGDTQYF. The chain carries TRBV6-2 or TRBV6-3 and TRBJ2-3; 11 bases agree with TRBD2. The germline V gene has CDR1 MNHEY and CDR2 SVGEGT. This CDR3 is 16 amino acids long. Unmatched junction bases numbered 10, after V lost 5 bases and J lost 6 bases.

The CDR3 DNA follows: TGTGCCAGCAGCCCCGACAGCCGGTGGGGACACACAGATACGCAGTATTTT. Protein sequence: CASSPDSRWGHTDTQYF. V usage is TRBV11-2 and J usage is TRBJ2-3; tentatively, D is TRBD1 (6 bases). The CDR3 spans 17 residues. Germline CDR1 SGHAT, CDR2 FQNNGV. Between the trimmed V and J ends, which lost 5 bases and 2 bases, there was a span of 20 bases.

The gene calls are TRBV5-4 and TRBJ2-5, with 7 bases identical to TRBD2. CDR1 is SGHNT and CDR2 is YYREEE in the germline V gene (reference sequence). The V gene end was trimmed by 3 bases and the J gene end by 6 bases; junction bases not matched to a gene: 2. CDR3 length equals 12 residues. The DNA for the CDR3 is TGTGCCAGCAGCTGGGGGGGTCAGACCCAGTACTTC. Encoded protein: CASSWGGQTQYF.

The CDR3, as DNA: TGTGCCAGCGGACTCTTCGGGGCTAGCGGTCCCTACGAGCAGTACTTC. Protein product: CASGLFGASGPYEQYF. The rearrangement joins TRBV27 to TRBJ2-7, with 7 nucleotides matching TRBD2. The CDR3 runs to 16 residues. Germline CDR1 reads MNHEY; CDR2 reads SMNVEV (reference sequence). V was pared by 8 bases and J by 2 bases, with 15 bases of the junction left unmatched.

The chain is built from TRBV9 and TRBJ1-2; 7 bases fit TRBD1. Germline CDR1 reads SGDLS; CDR2 reads YYNGEE. There are 13 residues in the CDR3. V shed 7 bases, J shed 3 bases, and the junction held 6 bases outside the gene matches. CDR3 loop: CASQGELYYGYTF. The CDR3 bases are TGTGCCAGCCAGGGGGAACTCTACTATGGCTACACCTTC. Complete variable domain (other parts from reference TRBV9 and TRBJ1-2): DSGVTQTPKHLITATGQRVTLRCSPRSGDLSVYWYQQSLDQGLQFLIQYYNGEERAKGNILERFSAQQFPDLHSELNLSSLELGDSALYFCASQGELYYGYTFGSGTRLTVV.

This chain connects TRBV14 to TRBJ1-1; D is ambiguous. This CDR3 is 14 amino acids long. The germline gives CDR1 SGHDN, CDR2 FVKESK. Trimming removed 0 bases from V and 3 bases from J, with 8 bases in between. The CDR3 bases are TGTGCCAGCAGCCAAGAACGGCAGGACACTGAAGCTTTCTTT. Protein product: CASSQERQDTEAFF.

CDR3 in amino acids: CASRETKTGYYGYTF. CDR3 in DNA: TGTGCCAGCAGGGAAACCAAGACAGGGTACTATGGCTACACCTTC. The chain couples TRBV2 to TRBJ1-2, with 7 bases aligning to TRBD1. V shed 6 bases and J 3 bases; nucleotides not matched to a gene: 10. The germline V gene encodes CDR1 SNHLY and CDR2 FYNNEI. This CDR3 contains 15 residues. Using reference TRBV2 and TRBJ1-2 for the parts outside the CDR3, the full variable domain is EPEVTQTPSHQVTQMGQEVILRCVPISNHLYFYWYRQILGQKVEFLVSFYNNEISEKSEIFDDQFSVERPDGSNFTLKIRSTKLEDSAMYFCASRETKTGYYGYTFGSGTRLTVV.

This clone was seen a single time. This chain connects TRBV7-9 to TRBJ1-1; a possible D gene is TRBD1 (5 bases). V lost 1 base and J 1 base, leaving 10 bases between the germline ends. The CDR3 extends over 15 amino acids. Germline V gene lookup returns CDR1 SEHNR and CDR2 FQNEAQ (reference sequence). DNA for the CDR3: TGTGCCAGCAGCTTAGGAGACAGACAGAACACTGAAGCTTTCTTT. It specifies CASSLGDRQNTEAFF.

The gene calls are TRBV7-2 and TRBJ2-7; the match to TRBD2 covers 10 bases. Trimming cost V 3 bases and J 1 base; bases outside gene matches: 6. CDR1 and CDR2 from the germline V gene are SGHTA and FQGNSA. The CDR3 totals 16 residues. The DNA for the CDR3 is TGTGCCAGCAGCTTCTTACTAGCGGGACCTTCCTACGAGCAGTACTTC. It yields the protein CASSFLLAGPSYEQYF.

CDR3 in DNA: TGTGCCAGCAGCGTGCAGACTAGCGGGAGCAGGGCGGCCGGGGAGCTGTTTTTT. Translation gives CASSVQTSGSRAAGELFF. This sequence joins TRBV9 and TRBJ2-2, with 12 bases aligning to TRBD2. Germline V gene data show CDR1 as SGDLS and CDR2 as YYNGEE. Trimming cost V 2 bases and J 6 bases; bases outside gene matches: 11. The length of the CDR3 is 18 residues.

The V gene is TRBV5-4, the J gene TRBJ2-7; D call uncertain. CDR3 length equals 14 residues. From germline, CDR1 is SGHNT and CDR2 YYREEE (reference sequence). With 2 bases removed from V and 4 bases from J, the gap between germline ends came to 13 bases. The chain's CDR3 is CASSFLELGYEQYF. CDR3 in DNA: TGTGCCAGCAGCTTTCTGGAACTGGGATACGAGCAGTACTTC. Full variable domain (rest looked up from reference TRBV5-4 and TRBJ2-7): ETGVTQSPTHLIKTRGQQVTLRCSSQSGHNTVSWYQQALGQGPQFIFQYYREEENGRGNFPPRFSGLQFPNYSSELNVNALELDDSALYLCASSFLELGYEQYFGPGTRLTVT.

This clone was recorded once. The rearrangement joins TRBV5-1 to TRBJ1-2; D possibly corresponds to TRBD1 (6 bases). The CDR3 totals 13 residues. Trimming cost V 7 bases and J 4 bases, with 14 bases left between them. Per the germline V gene, CDR1 is SGHRS and CDR2 is YFSETQ. CDR3 sequence: CASAGGPTYGYTF. The CDR3 DNA reads TGCGCCAGCGCTGGGGGGCCGACCTATGGCTACACCTTC.

The CDR3 loop is CASSFTTGNFNYGYTF. CDR3 in DNA: TGTGCCAGCAGCTTTACGACAGGGAATTTCAACTATGGCTACACCTTC. V and J are TRBV5-5 and TRBJ1-2, with TRBD1 matching over 7 bases. The trim removed 2 bases at V and 2 bases at J, leaving 9 bases unmatched. Germline CDR1 and CDR2: SGHKS and YYEKEE (reference sequence). The CDR3 is 16 residues long.

This sequence joins TRBV6-2 or TRBV6-3 and TRBJ1-6; no clear D. The ends were cut back, 3 bases at V and 9 bases at J, with 12 bases in the middle. The germline gives CDR1 MNHEY, CDR2 SVGEGT. The CDR3 spans 14 residues. This chain's CDR3 is CASSYTGPFSPLHF. CDR3 sequence (DNA): TGTGCCAGCAGTTATACCGGGCCCTTTTCACCCCTCCACTTT.

This sequence joins TRBV6-5 and TRBJ2-6; the D is unclear. Per germline, CDR1 MNHEY and CDR2 SVGAGI. This CDR3 contains 13 residues. The V end was cut by 6 bases, the J end by 4 bases, with 7 bases between. This CDR3 is CASRLLGANVLTF. DNA of the CDR3: TGTGCCAGCAGGCTGCTCGGGGCCAACGTCCTGACTTTC.